These 14 T cell receptor beta chains share one sample of origin, sequenced in a study of radiotherapy plus CTLA-4 blockade in lung cancer. Clones were read by immunoSEQ multiplex PCR, and TCRdb kept only the in-frame ones, dropping some. The sample gives roughly 51,000 clones, about 88% of which show up once; less than 20% is in the top ten. The source was peripheral blood, collected from a patient treated with radiotherapy plus ipilimumab. The source is a human donor with non-small cell lung cancer that progressed on radiotherapy plus ipilimumab. Some clones in this sample may be carry-over from other donors' samples.

The chain carries TRBV29-1 and TRBJ2-2, with 9 positions matching TRBD1. Per germline, CDR1 SQVTM and CDR2 ANQGSEA. With V trimmed by 7 bases and J by 4 bases, 4 bases remained unmatched. The CDR3 covers 13 residues. The CDR3: CSASGQGTGELFF. For the CDR3, the DNA is TGCAGCGCCTCGGGACAGGGCACCGGGGAGCTGTTTTTT.

This clone was detected once. V is TRBV2 and J is TRBJ1-4, with a weak D call TRBD1 (5 bases). CDR3 length equals 15 residues. The V end was cut by 5 bases, the J end by 7 bases, with 17 bases between. The V gene's germline CDR1 is SNHLY and CDR2 FYNNEI. CDR3 coding DNA: TGTGCCAGCAGTCAAGGGGCCAGCGGCCCTGAAAAACTGTTTTTT. It translates to CASSQGASGPEKLFF.

J is TRBJ1-1 and V is TRBV10-1; tentatively, D is TRBD1 (5 bases). The CDR3 runs 15 residues. Looked up from germline, CDR1 is WNHNN and CDR2 is SYGVQD (reference sequence). Trimming shortened V by 2 bases and J by 5 bases, and 15 bases separated the two germline ends. CDR3 sequence reads: CASSETGRGRTEAFF. The DNA of the CDR3 is TGCGCCAGCAGTGAGACTGGTCGGGGGAGGACTGAAGCTTTCTTT.

The chain is built from TRBV7-2 and TRBJ2-7; no clear D. CDR1 SGHTA and CDR2 FQGNSA come from the germline V gene. This CDR3 region has 15 residues. V was shortened by 7 bases and J by 0 bases, with 16 bases between the two germline ends. The CDR3 loop reads CASKTSQAISYEQYF. In DNA, the CDR3 is TGTGCCAGCAAAACGTCCCAAGCGATCTCCTACGAGCAGTACTTC.

J is TRBJ2-3 and V is TRBV28, with 7 positions matching TRBD1. V shed 5 bases and J 2 bases; nucleotides not matched to a gene: 4. CDR3 length: 14 amino acids. Germline assignment: CDR1 MDHEN and CDR2 SYDVKM. The CDR3 DNA is TGTGCCAGCAGTCGGGGACAGTTCACAGATACGCAGTATTTT. It yields the protein CASSRGQFTDTQYF. The full variable domain, completed using reference TRBV28 and TRBJ2-3, is DVKVTQSSRYLVKRTGEKVFLECVQDMDHENMFWYRQDPGLGLRLIYFSYDVKMKEKGDIPEGYSVSREKKERFSLILESASTNQTSMYLCASSRGQFTDTQYFGPGTRLTVL.

V is TRBV4-1 and J is TRBJ1-4; TRBD1 might be the D (6 bases). The germline V gene has CDR1 MGHRA and CDR2 YSYEKL. The CDR3 covers 16 residues. V was cut by 1 base and J by 8 bases, with 17 bases left in between. The CDR3: CASSQGILGQGEKLFF. The CDR3 bases are TGCGCCAGCAGCCAAGGGATTCTGGGACAAGGGGAAAAACTGTTTTTT.

CDR3 region: CASSQDSMVQEIFEQFF. Here the CDR3 DNA reads TGCGCCAGCAGCCAAGATTCGATGGTACAGGAAATCTTTGAGCAGTTCTTC. The J gene is TRBJ2-1, the V gene TRBV4-1, with D maybe TRBD1 (5 bases). This CDR3 is built from 17 residues. CDR1 and CDR2 from the germline V gene are MGHRA and YSYEKL. The V end was cut by 0 bases, the J end by 9 bases, with 21 bases between.

This chain joins TRBV6-5 and TRBJ2-1; 8 bases align to TRBD2. Per germline, CDR1 MNHEY and CDR2 SVGAGI. With V trimmed by 2 bases and J by 2 bases, 5 bases remained unmatched. This CDR3 spans 16 amino acids. The CDR3 DNA reads as TGTGCCAGCAGTTACAGAGAGCGGGAGCCCTACAATGAGCAGTTCTTC. Translated: CASSYREREPYNEQFF.

The chain recombines TRBV29-1 with TRBJ2-7, with 11 nucleotides matching TRBD1. V lost 4 bases and J lost 1; bases outside the gene matches: 6. CDR1 is SQVTM and CDR2 is ANQGSEA in the germline V gene. The CDR3 is 15 amino acids. The CDR3 region is CSVVGQGAVSYEQYF. CDR3 DNA: TGCAGCGTTGTAGGACAGGGGGCTGTTTCCTACGAGCAGTACTTC.

The chain links TRBV4-1 to TRBJ2-7, with D possibly being TRBD2 (5 bases). The CDR3 length is 19 residues. Germline CDR1 and CDR2: MGHRA and YSYEKL. Trimming stripped 1 base from V and 5 bases from J, with 27 bases between. DNA of the CDR3: TGCGCCAGCAGCCAAGTTCCACCCCTTCCGGGAATAGGTAGCCACGAGCAGTACTTC. This sequence encodes CASSQVPPLPGIGSHEQYF.

This sequence joins TRBV2 and TRBJ1-5; 8 nucleotides match TRBD1. The CDR3 runs to 15 residues. V lost 5 bases and J lost 4; bases outside the gene matches: 7. Germline values: CDR1 SNHLY, CDR2 FYNNEI. The CDR3 loop is CASSRDRGGNQPQHF. The CDR3 DNA reads TGTGCCAGCAGTCGAGACAGGGGCGGGAATCAGCCCCAGCATTTT.

The V gene is TRBV9, the J gene TRBJ2-1, with 10 bases aligning to TRBD2. V shed 3 bases and J 4 bases; nucleotides not matched to a gene: 16. Germline V gene sequence: CDR1 SGDLS, CDR2 YYNGEE. The CDR3 is made up of 19 amino acids. This CDR3 is CASSAREPWTSGAYNEQFF. The CDR3 nucleotides are TGTGCCAGCAGCGCCCGAGAGCCCTGGACTAGCGGAGCTTACAATGAGCAGTTCTTC. Together with reference TRBV9 and TRBJ2-1, the CDR3 gives the full variable domain: DSGVTQTPKHLITATGQRVTLRCSPRSGDLSVYWYQQSLDQGLQFLIQYYNGEERAKGNILERFSAQQFPDLHSELNLSSLELGDSALYFCASSAREPWTSGAYNEQFFGPGTRLTVL.

This chain uses TRBV29-1 with TRBJ1-1; 8 bases fit TRBD1. After removal of 1 base from V and 5 bases from J, the junction contained 9 bases not matched to a gene. Germline V lookup: CDR1 SQVTM, CDR2 ANQGSEA. This CDR3 is built from 15 residues. The CDR3 nucleotides are TGCAGCGTTGAAGCGGACCAGGGGGCTGAAACTGAAGCTTTCTTT. It yields the protein CSVEADQGAETEAFF.

This clone was detected only a few times. This rearrangement joins TRBV10-3 to TRBJ2-3; 7 positions match TRBD2. Germline CDR1 ENHRY, CDR2 SYGVKD. V was clipped by 7 bases and J by 3 bases; unmatched bases: 7. CDR3 length: 14 residues. CDR3 sequence (DNA): TGTGCCATCAAAGGCGGGAGTGAAACAGATACGCAGTATTTT. As protein: CAIKGGSETDTQYF.